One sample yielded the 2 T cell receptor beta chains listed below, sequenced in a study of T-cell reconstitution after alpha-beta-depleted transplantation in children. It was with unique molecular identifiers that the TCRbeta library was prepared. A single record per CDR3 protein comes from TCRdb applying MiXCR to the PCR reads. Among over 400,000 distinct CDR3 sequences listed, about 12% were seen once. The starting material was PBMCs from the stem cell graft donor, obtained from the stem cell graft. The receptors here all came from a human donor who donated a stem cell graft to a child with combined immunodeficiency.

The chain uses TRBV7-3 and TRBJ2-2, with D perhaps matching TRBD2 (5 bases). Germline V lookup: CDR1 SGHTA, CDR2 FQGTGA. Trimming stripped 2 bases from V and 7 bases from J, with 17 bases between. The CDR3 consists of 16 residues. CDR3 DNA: TGTGCCAGCAGCTTAGACCCCGCTAGCATGGGCGGGGAGCTGTTTTTT. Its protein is CASSLDPASMGGELFF.

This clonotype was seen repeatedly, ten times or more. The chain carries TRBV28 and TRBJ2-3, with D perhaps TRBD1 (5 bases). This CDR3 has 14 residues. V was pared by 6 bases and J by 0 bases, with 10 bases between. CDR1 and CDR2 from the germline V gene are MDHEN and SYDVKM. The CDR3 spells CASRPGYSTDTQYF. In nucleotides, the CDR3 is TGTGCCAGCAGGCCAGGGTACAGCACAGATACGCAGTATTTT.